This passage covers 30 T cell receptor beta chains from one sample sequenced in a study of multiple sclerosis patients with progressive multifocal leukoencephalopathy. As to time point: approximately 11 months of natalizumab therapy. Here immunoSEQ multiplex PCR was the method, and the copy in TCRdb shows in-frame clones only, minus some. Here the sample spans some 28,000 clones, almost 90% being singletons. This material consisted of PBMCs, taken from a patient treated with natalizumab. All receptors come from a human donor with multiple sclerosis.

The chain has TRBV20-1 and TRBJ1-2; D not certain. The germline V gene encodes CDR1 DFQATT and CDR2 SNEGSKA (reference sequence). Trimming removed 5 bases from V and 5 bases from J, with 6 bases in between. The CDR3 loop spans 10 amino acids. CDR3 DNA sequence: TGCAGTGCTCAGAGTTATGGCTACACCTTC. As protein: CSAQSYGYTF.

The chain is built from TRBV29-1 and TRBJ1-3, with D possibly being TRBD1 (6 bases). Germline-derived CDR1 and CDR2 are SQVTM and ANQGSEA. CDR3 size: 14 residues. Between the trimmed V and J ends, which lost 4 bases and 0 bases, there was a span of 10 bases. The CDR3 loop reads CSVAGHSSGNTIYF. The CDR3 DNA follows: TGCAGCGTTGCGGGACATAGCTCTGGAAACACCATATATTTT.

J is TRBJ2-5 and V is TRBV27; D is ambiguous. Germline values: CDR1 MNHEY, CDR2 SMNVEV (reference sequence). Trimming stripped 0 bases from V and 1 base from J, with 6 bases between. CDR3 size: 14 residues. Written as DNA, the CDR3 is TGTGCCAGCAGTTTATCCGCCCTCCAAGAGACCCAGTACTTC. This encodes CASSLSALQETQYF.

CDR3 in amino acids: CASSPPGANPTGGYTF. For the CDR3, the DNA is TGTGCCAGCAGTCCCCCCGGGGCAAACCCTACAGGTGGCTACACCTTC. The J gene is TRBJ1-2, the V gene TRBV28; TRBD1 might be the D (5 bases). CDR3 length: 16 residues. Germline CDR1 MDHEN, CDR2 SYDVKM. The V and J ends lost 5 bases and 7 bases respectively, with 23 bases between them.

In DNA form, the CDR3 reads TGTGCCAGCAGTTACTCACCCGGGACAGTAAATGAAAAACTGTTTTTT. Its protein is CASSYSPGTVNEKLFF. The chain couples TRBV6-5 to TRBJ1-4; 7 bases map to TRBD1. The CDR3 extends over 16 amino acids. Germline V gives CDR1 MNHEY, CDR2 SVGAGI. Germline trimming cut 0 bases from V and 5 bases from J; bases unmatched to any gene: 6.

This clone has a single count. The chain has TRBV7-9 and TRBJ2-2; tentatively, D is TRBD1 (6 bases). The ends were cut back, 1 base at V and 6 bases at J, with 15 bases in the middle. The CDR3 is made up of 16 amino acids. Germline values: CDR1 SEHNR, CDR2 FQNEAQ (reference sequence). In nucleotides, the CDR3 is TGTGCCAGCAGCTTAGGGGGGACACTCAGGGCCGGGGAGCTGTTTTTT. As protein: CASSLGGTLRAGELFF.

The chain links TRBV9 to TRBJ2-2; the match to TRBD2 covers 10 bases. Per germline, CDR1 SGDLS and CDR2 YYNGEE. The CDR3 has 15 residues. After removal of 4 bases from V and 1 base from J, the junction contained 1 base not matched to a gene. The DNA for the CDR3 is TGTGCCAGCAGCCCTAGCGGGGGGAACACCGGGGAGCTGTTTTTT. This codes for CASSPSGGNTGELFF. Together with reference TRBV9 and TRBJ2-2, the CDR3 gives the full variable domain: DSGVTQTPKHLITATGQRVTLRCSPRSGDLSVYWYQQSLDQGLQFLIQYYNGEERAKGNILERFSAQQFPDLHSELNLSSLELGDSALYFCASSPSGGNTGELFFGEGSRLTVL.

The rearrangement uses TRBV5-4 and TRBJ2-1; D gene ambiguous. The CDR3 length is 13 residues. CDR1 SGHNT and CDR2 YYREEE come from the germline V gene (reference sequence). V lost 2 bases and J 3 bases, leaving 6 bases between the germline ends. CDR3 nucleotide sequence: TGTGCCAGCAGCTTTTGGGGCTACAATGAGCAGTTCTTC. This encodes CASSFWGYNEQFF.

V gene TRBV7-2 combines with J gene TRBJ1-2; D might be TRBD1 (6 bases). The CDR3 sequence is 15 residues long. V lost 1 base and J lost 4, with 13 bases in between. Germline CDR1 reads SGHTA; CDR2 reads FQGNSA. The DNA of the CDR3 is TGTGCCAGCAGCTTAGAATCCAGGGGCTTCTATGGCTACACCTTC. This encodes CASSLESRGFYGYTF.

The DNA for the CDR3 is TGTGCCAGCAGCTACCGGACAGGGCGAACCTATGGCTACACCTTC. As protein: CASSYRTGRTYGYTF. This sequence joins TRBV5-4 and TRBJ1-2; 8 nucleotides agree with TRBD1. This CDR3 region has 15 residues. CDR1 and CDR2 (germline): SGHNT, YYREEE (reference sequence). The V segment lost 3 bases and the J segment 4 bases; nucleotides outside the gene matches: 8.

This sequence joins TRBV21-1 and TRBJ2-5. TRBV21-1 is flagged as a pseudogene. The CDR3 is 11 amino acids. The CDR3 bases are TGTGCCAGCAGGGAATGGGAGACCCAGTACTTC. Protein product: CASREWETQYF.

The CDR3 here is CASSFGGGSPDTQYF. DNA of the CDR3: TGCGCCAGCAGCTTTGGAGGGGGCAGCCCAGATACGCAGTATTTT. The gene calls are TRBV5-1 and TRBJ2-3, with a tentative D call TRBD1 (7 bases). V lost 2 bases to trimming and J lost 4 bases, with 14 bases between them. CDR1 is SGHRS and CDR2 is YFSETQ in the germline V gene. The length of the CDR3 is 15 residues.

V usage is TRBV9 and J usage is TRBJ2-3; D gene unclear. Per germline, CDR1 SGDLS and CDR2 YYNGEE. V was pared by 0 bases and J by 0 bases, with 5 bases between. The CDR3 sequence is 14 residues long. In DNA, the CDR3 is TGTGCCAGCAGCGTAGGCCGGAGCACAGATACGCAGTATTTT. Residues: CASSVGRSTDTQYF.

This clone was observed a few times. This rearrangement joins TRBV19 to TRBJ1-4; D possibly corresponds to TRBD1 (6 bases). The CDR3 covers 15 residues. V lost 5 bases and J 8 bases, leaving 18 bases between the germline ends. The germline V gene has CDR1 LNHDA and CDR2 SQIVND (reference sequence). CDR3 in DNA: TGTGCCAGTAGTCTCCACGGGAGACAGGCAGAAAAACTGTTTTTT. It encodes CASSLHGRQAEKLFF.

The chain couples TRBV6-6 to TRBJ1-2; the match to TRBD1 covers 8 bases. Germline V gene lookup returns CDR1 MNHNY and CDR2 SVGAGI (reference sequence). There are 14 residues in the CDR3. The ends lost 10 bases at V and 6 bases at J; junction bases unmatched: 13. CDR3 region: CATRRTGRSNGYTF. The CDR3 coding sequence is TGTGCCACCAGACGGACAGGGCGGTCGAATGGCTACACCTTC.

The rearrangement joins TRBV18 to TRBJ2-5; 8 bases map to TRBD1. The length of the CDR3 is 16 residues. CDR1 is KGHSH, CDR2 LQKENI, per germline. J lost 4 bases, V lost 5 bases, and 12 bases had no gene match. CDR3: CASSARRTGSIETQYF. CDR3 in DNA: TGTGCCAGCTCAGCCAGACGGACAGGGAGTATAGAGACCCAGTACTTC.

The chain joins TRBV10-3 to TRBJ2-7, with D tentatively TRBD2 (5 bases). Germline V gives CDR1 ENHRY, CDR2 SYGVKD. This CDR3 is 15 amino acids long. Trimming stripped 4 bases from V and 2 bases from J, with 15 bases between. CDR3 sequence: CAISGGVAKAYEQYF. The CDR3 DNA reads as TGTGCCATCAGTGGGGGAGTAGCGAAGGCCTACGAGCAGTACTTC.

The chain has TRBV30 and TRBJ2-2; D not certain. V dropped 5 bases and J dropped 5 bases, with 6 bases sitting between them. The CDR3 is 11 residues long. CDR1 is GTSNPN, CDR2 SVGIG, per germline (reference sequence). CDR3 DNA sequence: TGTGCCTGGGCCGGGACCGGGGAGCTGTTTTTT. Translation: CAWAGTGELFF.

V is TRBV10-2 and J is TRBJ1-4; 7 nucleotides line up with TRBD1. Germline assignment: CDR1 WSHSY and CDR2 SAAADI. J was trimmed by 0 bases and V by 9 bases; bases with no gene match: 4. The CDR3 loop spans 14 amino acids. CDR3 loop: CASFQGATNEKLFF. Written as DNA, the CDR3 is TGCGCCAGTTTCCAGGGGGCAACTAATGAAAAACTGTTTTTT.

The chain links TRBV11-2 to TRBJ2-7; 9 nucleotides line up with TRBD1. From germline, CDR1 is SGHAT and CDR2 FQNNGV. V dropped 5 bases and J dropped 0; count of bases not matched to a gene: 8. CDR3 length: 16 residues. CDR3: CASSTGQGTSSYEQYF. The CDR3 DNA is TGTGCCAGCAGCACGGGACAGGGAACCAGCTCCTACGAGCAGTACTTC.

The chain recombines TRBV28 with TRBJ2-7; 8 bases are a match to TRBD1. This CDR3 spans 14 amino acids. V lost 6 bases, J lost 7 bases, and 11 bases stayed unmatched. Germline assignment: CDR1 MDHEN and CDR2 SYDVKM. CDR3 protein: CASSPPGQVGEQYF. In DNA form, the CDR3 reads TGTGCCAGCAGCCCCCCGGGACAGGTGGGTGAGCAGTACTTC.

This rearrangement joins TRBV27 to TRBJ1-2; D is unresolved. Germline CDR1 MNHEY, CDR2 SMNVEV (reference sequence). The V gene lost 2 bases and the J gene lost 8 bases, with 15 bases spanning the gap. This CDR3 is 14 amino acids long. The CDR3 coding sequence is TGTGCCAGCAGTTTACGAGACGGCGTTCAAGGCTACACCTTC. Translation gives CASSLRDGVQGYTF.

The V call is TRBV7-2, the J call TRBJ2-5, with 10 positions matching TRBD2. CDR1 and CDR2 (germline): SGHTA, FQGNSA. The V segment lost 4 bases and the J segment 7 bases; nucleotides outside the gene matches: 3. The CDR3 has 13 residues. CDR3 loop: CASSSLAGGTQYF. In DNA form, the CDR3 reads TGTGCCAGCAGCTCGTTAGCGGGGGGGACCCAGTACTTC.

The chain joins TRBV5-6 to TRBJ2-1; 8 bases map to TRBD1. Germline V gives CDR1 SGHDT, CDR2 YYEEEE. The CDR3 is 15 amino acids. After removal of 9 bases from V and 2 bases from J, the junction contained 10 bases not matched to a gene. CDR3 region: CATHGTGATYNEQFF. The DNA of the CDR3 is TGTGCCACCCATGGGACAGGAGCCACCTACAATGAGCAGTTCTTC.

The chain employs TRBV5-8 and TRBJ2-3; D uncertain. Germline CDR1 SGHTS, CDR2 YDEGEE. Trimming cost V 2 bases and J 3 bases, with 7 bases left between them. CDR3 length equals 13 residues. DNA of the CDR3: TGTGCCAGCAGCTTCCTAGGGACAGATACGCAGTATTTT. It specifies CASSFLGTDTQYF.

The chain uses TRBV5-1 and TRBJ1-1; no definite D call. The CDR3 is 13 amino acids. The V gene lost 5 bases and the J gene lost 7 bases, with 15 bases spanning the gap. Germline lookup yields CDR1 SGHRS and CDR2 YFSETQ. Here the CDR3 DNA reads TGCGCCAGCAGAGTAGTCGGGGAGGATGAAGCTTTCTTT. This sequence encodes CASRVVGEDEAFF.

The V gene is TRBV7-7, the J gene TRBJ2-2; perhaps TRBD1 as D (5 bases). V dropped 7 bases and J dropped 6 bases, with 15 bases sitting between them. This CDR3 contains 14 residues. Germline CDR1 SSHAT, CDR2 FNYEAQ (reference sequence). In DNA form, the CDR3 reads TGTGCCAGCACCCAGGGTTACGTGGCCGGGGAGCTGTTTTTT. Amino acids: CASTQGYVAGELFF.

This sequence joins TRBV19 and TRBJ2-2, with D perhaps matching TRBD1 or TRBD2 (5 bases each). Germline V gene sequence: CDR1 LNHDA, CDR2 SQIVND (reference sequence). With 6 bases removed from V and 2 bases from J, the gap between germline ends came to 10 bases. This CDR3 has 14 amino acids. Here the CDR3 reads CASRLGPNTGELFF. CDR3 bases: TGTGCCAGTAGATTGGGACCTAACACCGGGGAGCTGTTTTTT.

The V and J genes are TRBV2 and TRBJ2-1; 7 bases match TRBD1. CDR3 length equals 16 residues. V shed 1 base and J 7 bases; nucleotides not matched to a gene: 10. Germline CDR1 and CDR2: SNHLY and FYNNEI. In DNA, the CDR3 is TGTGCCAGCAGTGAAGTTTGGGACAGTCCCTCTAATGAGCAGTTCTTC. It specifies CASSEVWDSPSNEQFF.

The genes are TRBV19 and TRBJ2-2; D perhaps matches TRBD2 (6 bases). V lost 7 bases, J lost 1 base, and 22 bases lay in between. CDR1 is LNHDA and CDR2 is SQIVND in the germline V gene (reference sequence). The CDR3 extends over 18 amino acids. CDR3: CASKGLASGGENTGELFF. CDR3 DNA sequence: TGTGCCAGTAAGGGACTTGCCTCGGGCGGGGAGAACACCGGGGAGCTGTTTTTT. Full variable domain (outside the CDR3, taken from reference TRBV19 and TRBJ2-2): DGGITQSPKYLFRKEGQNVTLSCEQNLNHDAMYWYRQDPGQGLRLIYYSQIVNDFQKGDIAEGYSVSREKKESFPLTVTSAQKNPTAFYLCASKGLASGGENTGELFFGEGSRLTVL.